This T cell receptor beta chain was recovered during a study of blood T cell repertoires in COVID-19. Using immunoSEQ multiplex PCR, the repertoire was profiled, and TCRdb retains in-frame clones only, with some absent. The repertoire includes more than 100,000 clones, 84% of them detected once, and approximately 3.9% sits in the top ten. The CDR3 runs to 17 residues. Trimming at V came to 4 bases and at J to 8 bases, leaving 13 bases not matched to a gene. Germline CDR1 is LNHDA and CDR2 is SQIVND (reference sequence). This clonotype was obtained from a woman in her twenties or thirties who had recovered from COVID-19. The sample comprised PBMCs or T cells enriched from blood (not recorded which). The J gene is TRBJ1-6, the V gene TRBV19; TRBD1 matches 8 bases. The DNA of the CDR3 is TGTGCCAGTAGTACGAAATCTTCCGGGACAGGCCATTCACCCCTCCACTTT. Translation gives CASSTKSSGTGHSPLHF.